The present entry profiles one T cell receptor beta chain with its context. The clone's antigen remains unknown. Base qualities were left out, and no much larger clone turns up one base away. Systemically healthy Caucasian individuals from Russia, some 36 in total and aged about 6 to 100 years, were included as donors. Each donor gave roughly 9.5 milliliters of peripheral blood, collected into EDTA-treated Vacutainer tubes. Ficoll-Paque density-gradient centrifugation was used to isolate PBMCs, with at least 6.5 million per sample. Trizol reagent was used to extract total RNA from PBMCs, with at least 5.5 micrograms per sample. For every donor, an aliquot of PBMCs went through flow cytometry to measure the percentages of naive CD45RAhigh/CD27high T cells. The data belong to a study of blood T cells in healthy people across ages (dated by TCRdb to 2015 to 2017). A note on the overall study: In model experiments, roughly one uniquely barcoded TCR beta cDNA molecule per two T cells was captured by template switching. To avoid experimental bias, donors of different ages were randomly spread across the sequencing lanes. Using deep sequencing normalized with unique cDNA molecular identifiers, the study measured how TCR beta repertoire diversity changes with age. Using the same blood draw, the study looked at two additional independent replicas of 1 million unique cDNA reads for two donors, one aged 18 to 29 and the other aged 80 or older. Donors were grouped into four age groups: young (average approximately 15 years), middle-aged (around 39), aged (roughly 67) and long-lived (roughly 80).

Overall results and qualifications from the work: Because donor CMV infection status was unknown, age-related changes in expanded clonotypes were potentially confounded. As age increased, observed TCR beta diversity per million T cells dropped in a roughly linear way, and a significant reduction was already evident by age about 40. Compared with the aged group, the long-lived group had more naive CD4+ T cells, fewer expanded clones and increased TCR diversity, a pattern suggesting age selection. A strong correlation was found between observed TCR beta diversity and the percentage of naive T cells measured by flow cytometry. Bulk unsorted PBMC profiling prevented conclusive comparison of naive and antigen-experienced compartments. Estimates of total diversity based on one million sequenced T cells were regarded as lower bounds and as underestimates.

Relative to germline, V is missing 5 bases and J is missing 4 bases, with 8 bases of the junction outside any gene match. The CDR3 runs 15 amino acids, cysteine and phenylalanine included. The entry retains the CDR3 DNA only, 45 bases that are in frame from base 1. CDR1 and CDR2, per the germline V gene, are SGHTA and FQGTGA. The method was 5' RACE. The sample was run on an Illumina HiSeq 2500. The second PCR ran for about 6 to 11 cycles and used a J-beta primer mix along with a sample-barcoded 5' primer. A template-switch 5' adaptor carrying 12 random nucleotides introduced a unique molecular identifier onto each TCR beta cDNA molecule. At least 2.5 million CDR3-containing paired-end reads were obtained from each sample. The Mint cDNA synthesis kit, primed by a TRBC-specific oligonucleotide, was used to synthesize first-strand cDNA from all RNA. All cDNA was treated with uracil-DNA glycosylase and then went through a first 18-cycle PCR with the universal primers M1SS and BC2_uni_R. In the paper's pipeline: For normalization, 1 million high-quality reads were randomly selected from each sample, with every read carrying a distinct molecular identifier. Reads with shared molecular identifiers were discarded instead of being binned into consensus sequences. MiTCR, with a Q25 quality threshold and the strictest error-elimination algorithm, was used for CDR3 identification, clonotype clustering and error correction. A nonparametric unseen species model using Euler transformation provided a lower-bound estimate of total TCR beta diversity. The raw public reads went through TCRdb reprocessing: fastp at Q25, MiXCR clone calling, in-frame beta chains kept. Each entry merges the rows of one CDR3 protein and shows their most common DNA and genes. The V and J calls and clone size are TCRdb's, not the authors'. Present in this sample are about 320,000 distinct CDR3 sequences, 25% to 30% of which were seen just once. Of the sample, about 30% falls within the top ten clones.

The TCR sequence derives from a woman in her 70s in good health. This chain joins TRBV7-3 to TRBJ1-1; TRBD1 aligns with 9 central bases. Sample: blood. Here is the DNA: TGTGCCAGCAGCCATACCGGGACAGGGTTCACTGAAGCTTTCTTT. Its translation reads: CASSHTGTGFTEAFF.